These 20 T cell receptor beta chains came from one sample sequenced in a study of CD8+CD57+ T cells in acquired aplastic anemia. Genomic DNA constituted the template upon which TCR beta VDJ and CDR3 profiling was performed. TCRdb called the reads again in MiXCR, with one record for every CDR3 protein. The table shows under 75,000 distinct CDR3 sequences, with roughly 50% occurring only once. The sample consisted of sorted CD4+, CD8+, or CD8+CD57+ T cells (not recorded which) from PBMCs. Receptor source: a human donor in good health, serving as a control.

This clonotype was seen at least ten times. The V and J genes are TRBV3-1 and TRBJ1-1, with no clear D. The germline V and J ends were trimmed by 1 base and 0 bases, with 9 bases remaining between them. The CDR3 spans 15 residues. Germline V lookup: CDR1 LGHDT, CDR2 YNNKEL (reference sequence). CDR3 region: CASSQASGMNTEAFF. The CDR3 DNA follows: TGTGCCAGCAGCCAAGCGAGTGGGATGAACACTGAAGCTTTCTTT.

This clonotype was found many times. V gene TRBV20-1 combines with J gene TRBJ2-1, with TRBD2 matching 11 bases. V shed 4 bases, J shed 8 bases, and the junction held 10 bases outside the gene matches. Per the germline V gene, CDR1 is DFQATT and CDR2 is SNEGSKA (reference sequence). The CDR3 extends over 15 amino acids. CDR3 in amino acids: CSATYTSGSYDEQFF. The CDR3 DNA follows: TGCAGTGCTACATACACTAGCGGGAGTTACGATGAGCAGTTCTTC.

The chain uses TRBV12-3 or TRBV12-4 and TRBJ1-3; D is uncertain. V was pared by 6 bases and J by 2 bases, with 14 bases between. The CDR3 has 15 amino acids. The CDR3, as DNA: TGTGCCAGCAGGCCTGGTTCCATGCCTGGAAACACCATATATTTT. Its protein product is CASRPGSMPGNTIYF.

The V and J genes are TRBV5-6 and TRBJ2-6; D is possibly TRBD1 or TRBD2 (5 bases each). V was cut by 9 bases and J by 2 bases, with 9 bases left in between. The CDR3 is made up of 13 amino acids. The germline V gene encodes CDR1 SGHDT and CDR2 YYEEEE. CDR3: CATGRAGANVLTF. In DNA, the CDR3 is TGTGCCACGGGACGGGCTGGGGCCAACGTCCTGACTTTC.

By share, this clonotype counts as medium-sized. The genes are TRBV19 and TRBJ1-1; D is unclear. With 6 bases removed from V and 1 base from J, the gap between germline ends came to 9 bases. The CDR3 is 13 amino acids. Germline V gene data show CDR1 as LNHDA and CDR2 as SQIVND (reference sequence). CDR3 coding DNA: TGTGCCAGTAGCTACCGAGGGAACACTGAAGCTTTCTTT. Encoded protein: CASSYRGNTEAFF.

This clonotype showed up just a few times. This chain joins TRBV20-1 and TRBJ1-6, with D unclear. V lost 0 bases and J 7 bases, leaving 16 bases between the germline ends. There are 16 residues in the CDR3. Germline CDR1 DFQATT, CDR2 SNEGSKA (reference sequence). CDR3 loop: CSARDIGESVNSPLHF. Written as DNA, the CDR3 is TGCAGTGCTAGAGATATTGGGGAGTCGGTGAATTCACCCCTCCACTTT.

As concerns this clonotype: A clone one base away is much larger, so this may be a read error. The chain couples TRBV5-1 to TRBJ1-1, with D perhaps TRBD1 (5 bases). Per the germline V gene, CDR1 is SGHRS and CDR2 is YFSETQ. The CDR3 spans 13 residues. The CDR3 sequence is CASSLVPGTEASF. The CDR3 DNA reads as TGCGCCAGCAGCTTGGTTCCGGGGACTGAAGCTTCCTTT.

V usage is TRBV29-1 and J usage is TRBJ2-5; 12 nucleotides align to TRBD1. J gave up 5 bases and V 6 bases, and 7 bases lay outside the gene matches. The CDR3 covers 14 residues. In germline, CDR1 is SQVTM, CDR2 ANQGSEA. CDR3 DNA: TGCAGCGTCGGGACAGGGGGCATGTCGGAGACCCAGTACTTC. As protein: CSVGTGGMSETQYF.

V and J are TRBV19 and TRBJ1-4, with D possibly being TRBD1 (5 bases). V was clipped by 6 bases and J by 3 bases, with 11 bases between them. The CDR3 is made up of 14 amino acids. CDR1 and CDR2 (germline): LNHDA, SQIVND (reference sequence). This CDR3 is CASRYDSSNEKLFF. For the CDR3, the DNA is TGTGCCAGTAGATATGACAGCTCTAATGAAAAACTGTTTTTT.

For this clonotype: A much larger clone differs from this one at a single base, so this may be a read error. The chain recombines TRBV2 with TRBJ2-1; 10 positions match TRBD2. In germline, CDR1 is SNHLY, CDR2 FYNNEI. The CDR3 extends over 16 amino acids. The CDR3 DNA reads TGTGCCAGCAGTACTCCCGGGACTAGCGAGTACACTGAGCAGTTCTTC. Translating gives CASSTPGTSEYTEQFF.

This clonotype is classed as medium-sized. CDR3 DNA sequence: TGTGCCACCAGCAGAGATTCCCAGGGATCCGACGAGCAGTACTTC. This encodes CATSRDSQGSDEQYF. The J gene is TRBJ2-7, the V gene TRBV15; TRBD1 might be the D (5 bases). V lost 0 bases to trimming and J lost 5 bases, with 14 bases between them. The CDR3 spans 15 residues. Per the germline V gene, CDR1 is LNHNV and CDR2 is YYDKDF (reference sequence).

CDR3 nucleotides: TGCGCCAGCAGCTTGGTTGGCGAGAACACTGAAGCTTTCTTT. Amino acid sequence: CASSLVGENTEAFF. The chain combines TRBV5-1 with TRBJ1-1; no clear D gene. Per the germline V gene, CDR1 is SGHRS and CDR2 is YFSETQ. The CDR3 contains 14 residues. Between the trimmed V and J ends, which lost 0 bases and 1 base, there was a span of 7 bases. The full variable domain, in which reference TRBV5-1 and TRBJ1-1 provide the parts outside the CDR3, is KAGVTQTPRYLIKTRGQQVTLSCSPISGHRSVSWYQQTPGQGLQFLFEYFSETQRNKGNFPGRFSGRQFSNSRSEMNVSTLELGDSALYLCASSLVGENTEAFFGQGTRLTVV.

CDR3 loop: CATGTRRSYEQYF. As DNA, the CDR3 is TGTGCCACTGGGACTAGACGCTCCTACGAGCAGTACTTC. This rearrangement joins TRBV2 to TRBJ2-7; 8 positions agree with TRBD2. The CDR3 is 13 residues long. CDR1 and CDR2 from the germline V gene are SNHLY and FYNNEI. J lost 0 bases, V lost 10 bases, and 5 bases had no gene match.

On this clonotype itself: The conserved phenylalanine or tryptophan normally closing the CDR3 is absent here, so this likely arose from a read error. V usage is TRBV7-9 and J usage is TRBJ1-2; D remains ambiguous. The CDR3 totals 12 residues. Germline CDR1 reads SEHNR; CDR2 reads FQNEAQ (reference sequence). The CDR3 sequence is CAGSLVGGGYTL. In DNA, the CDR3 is TGTGCCGGCAGCTTAGTGGGTGGTGGCTACACCCTC.

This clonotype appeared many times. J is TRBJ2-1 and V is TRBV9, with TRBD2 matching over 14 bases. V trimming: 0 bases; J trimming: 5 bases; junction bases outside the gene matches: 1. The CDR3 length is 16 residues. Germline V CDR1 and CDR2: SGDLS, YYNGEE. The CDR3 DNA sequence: TGTGCCAGCAGCGTAGGGACTAGCGGGGGGCACAATGAGCAGTTCTTC. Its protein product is CASSVGTSGGHNEQFF. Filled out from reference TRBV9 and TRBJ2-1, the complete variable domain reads DSGVTQTPKHLITATGQRVTLRCSPRSGDLSVYWYQQSLDQGLQFLIQYYNGEERAKGNILERFSAQQFPDLHSELNLSSLELGDSALYFCASSVGTSGGHNEQFFGPGTRLTVL.

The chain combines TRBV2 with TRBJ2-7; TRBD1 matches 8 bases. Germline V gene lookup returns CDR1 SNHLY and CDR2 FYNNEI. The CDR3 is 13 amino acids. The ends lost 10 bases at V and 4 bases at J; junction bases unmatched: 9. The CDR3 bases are TGTGCCATCTCATCCGGACAGGGATACGAGCAGTACTTC. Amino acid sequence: CAISSGQGYEQYF.

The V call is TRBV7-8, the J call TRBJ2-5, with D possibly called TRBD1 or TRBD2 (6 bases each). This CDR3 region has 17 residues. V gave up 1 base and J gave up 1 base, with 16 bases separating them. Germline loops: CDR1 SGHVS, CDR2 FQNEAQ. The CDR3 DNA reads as TGTGCCAGCAGCTTAGGGAGGGACACCGAGGCCCAAGAGACCCAGTACTTC. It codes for CASSLGRDTEAQETQYF.

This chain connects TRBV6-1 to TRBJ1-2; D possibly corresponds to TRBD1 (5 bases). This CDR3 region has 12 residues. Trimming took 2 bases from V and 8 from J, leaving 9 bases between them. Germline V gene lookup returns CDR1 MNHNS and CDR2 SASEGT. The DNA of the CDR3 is TGTGCCAGCAGTGAAAACAAGGGGGGCTACACCTTC. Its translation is CASSENKGGYTF.

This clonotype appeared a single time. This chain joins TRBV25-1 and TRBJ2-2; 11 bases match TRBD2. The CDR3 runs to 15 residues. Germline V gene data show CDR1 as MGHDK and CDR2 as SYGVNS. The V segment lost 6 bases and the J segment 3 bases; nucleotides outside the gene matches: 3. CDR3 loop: CASSGTSGYTGELFF. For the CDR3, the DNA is TGTGCCAGCAGCGGGACTAGCGGATACACCGGGGAGCTGTTTTTT.

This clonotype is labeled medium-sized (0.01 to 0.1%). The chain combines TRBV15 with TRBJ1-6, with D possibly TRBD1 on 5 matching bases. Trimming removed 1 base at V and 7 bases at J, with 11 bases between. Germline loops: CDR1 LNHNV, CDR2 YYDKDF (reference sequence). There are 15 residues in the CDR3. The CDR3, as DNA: TGTGCCACCAGCAGAGGAGGGGCGGGGAATTCACCCCTCCACTTT. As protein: CATSRGGAGNSPLHF. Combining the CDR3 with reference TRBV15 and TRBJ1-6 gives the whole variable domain DAMVIQNPRYQVTQFGKPVTLSCSQTLNHNVMYWYQQKSSQAPKLLFHYYDKDFNNEADTPDNFQSRRPNTSFCFLDIRSPGLGDTAMYLCATSRGGAGNSPLHFGNGTRLTVT.